Given below is one T cell receptor beta chain in context. Sequencing was performed with immunoSEQ multiplex PCR; in TCRdb, only in-frame clones are kept and a portion is missing. The sample has about 410,000 clones; 86% are singletons. This entry comes from a study of blood T cell repertoires in COVID-19. In the study overall: The samples span acute and convalescent COVID-19 from the United States, Italy and Spain. PBMCs, B-cell-depleted T cells, or T cells provided the cDNA or gDNA that made up the material.

The clonotype comes from a woman aged 30 to 39 with active or convalescent COVID-19. Input material: peripheral blood.

CDR3 residues: CASSESPGDRGNQPQHF. The CDR3 DNA sequence: TGCGCCAGCAGTGAGTCCCCGGGGGACAGGGGGAATCAGCCCCAGCATTTT. This chain uses TRBV10-1 with TRBJ1-5; 11 bases are a match to TRBD1. The V and J ends lost 0 bases and 4 bases, in that order; junction bases with no gene match: 5. Germline V gives CDR1 WNHNN, CDR2 SYGVQD (reference sequence). This CDR3 is 17 amino acids long.